This note documents a single T cell receptor beta chain sequence. Antigen unknown. The source of the sample is a study of shared clonotypes between healthy human individuals. Overall study context: A few men and a couple of women, aged 18 to 49, were donors. CD8 memory received one plate per donor, CD8 naive two, CD4 memory three and CD4 naive three.

Study-level results: Clonotypes that were shared across a handful of donors made up approximately 5.1% of naive CD4 clonotypes. Naive subsets generally had larger estimated richness than memory subsets.

The repertoire was sequenced with immunoSEQ multiplex PCR; TCRdb's copy has only in-frame clones and lacks some. The sample holds some 1,400,000 clones, around 97% seen once. The receptor was derived from a man aged 30 to 39 in good health. Material: naive CD4+ T cells sorted from blood. Stated subset: CD45RA+ positively selected.

CDR3 nucleotide sequence: TGTGCCAGCAGTGAGGGCAGGGGGTACGAAAAACTGTTTTTT. Protein: CASSEGRGYEKLFF. The chain carries TRBV6-1 and TRBJ1-4, with 7 bases matching TRBD1. The CDR3 spans 14 residues. Unmatched junction bases numbered 6, after V lost 3 bases and J lost 8 bases. Germline loops: CDR1 MNHNS, CDR2 SASEGT.